This TCR beta chain derives from a study of blood T cell repertoires in COVID-19. Study overall: The analysed material was cDNA or gDNA that came from T cells, B-cell-depleted T cells, or PBMCs.

Profiled with immunoSEQ multiplex PCR; TCRdb holds only in-frame clones, not every one. The table includes around 230,000 clones, roughly 80% detected once. The receptor was derived from a woman in her sixties or seventies with active or convalescent COVID-19. Sequenced sample: peripheral blood.

CDR3 loop: CASSLDPNEKLFF. CDR3 DNA: TGTGCCAGCAGCTTAGATCCGAATGAAAAACTGTTTTTT. V usage is TRBV11-3 and J usage is TRBJ1-4; D is unresolved. V gave up 0 bases and J gave up 5 bases, with 4 bases separating them. Germline lookup yields CDR1 SGHNT and CDR2 YENEEA. CDR3 length: 13 residues. Variable domain in full (rest from reference TRBV11-3 and TRBJ1-4): EAGVVQSPRYKIIEKKQPVAFWCNPISGHNTLYWYLQNLGQGPELLIRYENEEAVDDSQLPKDRFSAERLKGVDSTLKIQPAELGDSAVYLCASSLDPNEKLFFGSGTQLSVL.